The sequence of this T cell receptor beta chain was determined in a study of early T cells in non-severe SARS-CoV-2 infection. The V segment lost 2 bases and the J segment 7 bases; nucleotides outside the gene matches: 9. CDR3 size: 16 residues. The germline V gene encodes CDR1 SGHVS and CDR2 FNYEAQ. In the library, individual cDNA molecules carried attached unique molecular identifiers. In TCRdb, the 5' RACE reads were re-called with MiXCR into one record per CDR3 protein. This table holds approximately 66,000 distinct CDR3 sequences, approximately 13% found once. This clonotype was sampled from an adult who was a healthcare worker with PCR-confirmed SARS-CoV-2 infection or an uninfected control (not recorded which). Sequenced input: whole blood. V is TRBV7-6 and J is TRBJ2-7; 12 bases match TRBD1. The CDR3 loop is CASSLTPGQGASEQYF. The CDR3 DNA sequence: TGTGCCAGCAGCTTAACTCCGGGACAGGGGGCAAGTGAGCAGTACTTC.